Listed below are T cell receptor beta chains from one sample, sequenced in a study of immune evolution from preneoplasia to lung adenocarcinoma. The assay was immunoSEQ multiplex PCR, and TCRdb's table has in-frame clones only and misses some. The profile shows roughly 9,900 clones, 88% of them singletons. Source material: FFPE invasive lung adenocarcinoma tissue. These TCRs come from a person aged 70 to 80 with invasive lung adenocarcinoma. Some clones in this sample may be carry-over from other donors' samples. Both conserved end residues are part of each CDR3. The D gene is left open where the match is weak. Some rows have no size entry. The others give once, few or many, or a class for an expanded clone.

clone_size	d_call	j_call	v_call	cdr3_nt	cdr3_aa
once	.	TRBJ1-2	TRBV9	TGTGCCAGCAGCCCAGGGGCCTATCAAGGCTACACCTTC	CASSPGAYQGYTF
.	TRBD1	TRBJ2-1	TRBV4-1	TGCGCCAGCAGCTCGGGACAGGGGATATACAATGAGCAGTTCTTC	CASSSGQGIYNEQFF
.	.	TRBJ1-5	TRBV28	TGTGCCAGCAGTTTACCTCAGACAGGTAGCAATCAGCCCCAGCATTTT	CASSLPQTGSNQPQHF
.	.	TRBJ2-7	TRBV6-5	TGTGCCAGCAGTTACGGGCAGATGACTGAGCAGTACTTC	CASSYGQMTEQYF
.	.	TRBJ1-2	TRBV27	TGTGCCAGCAGTTTCTGGGGTGGTGACTATGGCTACACCTTC	CASSFWGGDYGYTF
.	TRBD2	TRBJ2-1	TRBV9	TGTGCCAGCAGCGGGTCACGGGGGAGGGCTGCAAATGAGCAGTTCTTC	CASSGSRGRAANEQFF
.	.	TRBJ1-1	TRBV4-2	TGTGCCAGCAGCCAAGATGCGTCTAACACTGAAGCTTTCTTT	CASSQDASNTEAFF
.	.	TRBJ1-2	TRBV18	TGTGCCAGCTCACCAGCGACGGTCTATGGCTACACCTTC	CASSPATVYGYTF
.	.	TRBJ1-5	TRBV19	TGTGCCAGTAGTTCAAGGGCAGATAATCAGCCCCAGCATTTT	CASSSRADNQPQHF
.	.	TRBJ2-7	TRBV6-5	TGTGCCAGCAGGCGGGAAAGGTTCTACGAGCAGTACTTC	CASRRERFYEQYF
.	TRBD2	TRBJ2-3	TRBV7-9	TGTGCCAGCAGCTTATTTAGCGGGGCCAAAGATACGCAGTATTTT	CASSLFSGAKDTQYF
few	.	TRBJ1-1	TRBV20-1	TGCAGTGAGGACCGGAGGACTGAAGCTTTCTTT	CSEDRRTEAFF
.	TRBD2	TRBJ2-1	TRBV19	TGTGCCAGTTTCCCCGGCGGGCTAGCGGGGGTTAGCTCCTACAATGAGCAGTTCTTC	CASFPGGLAGVSSYNEQFF
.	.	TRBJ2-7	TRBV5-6	TGTACCAGCAGCTTGGGGCTAGCGTTGAGGGAGCAGTACTTC	CTSSLGLALREQYF
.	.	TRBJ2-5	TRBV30	TGTGCCTGGAGTGGACTGGACTCACCCCAAGAGACCCAGTACTTC	CAWSGLDSPQETQYF
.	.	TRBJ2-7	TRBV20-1	TGCAGTGCCGGGGAGTGGGAGCAGTACTTC	CSAGEWEQYF
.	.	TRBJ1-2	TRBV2	TGTGCCAGCAACAGGGAGGTTGGCTATGGCTACACCTTC	CASNREVGYGYTF
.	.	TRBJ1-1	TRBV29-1	TGCAGCGTTTTAGCAAAATCGACCACTGAAGCTTTCTTT	CSVLAKSTTEAFF
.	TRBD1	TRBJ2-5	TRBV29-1	TGCAGCACCCGACAGGGAGAGACCCAGTACTTC	CSTRQGETQYF
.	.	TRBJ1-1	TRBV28	TGTGCCAGCAGTCTTTTGTACATGAACACTGAAGCTTTCTTT	CASSLLYMNTEAFF
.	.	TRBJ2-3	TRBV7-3	TGTGCCAGCAGCCTAGGGTCCACAGATACGCAGTATTTT	CASSLGSTDTQYF
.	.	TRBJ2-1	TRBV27	TGTGCCAGCAGTTTATCGTCCTACAATGAGCAGTTCTTC	CASSLSSYNEQFF
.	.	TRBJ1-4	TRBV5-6	TGTGCCAGCAGCGACGACACGGACAGTGAAAAACTGTTTTTT	CASSDDTDSEKLFF
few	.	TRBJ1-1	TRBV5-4	TGTGCCAGCAGCTCAGCCGGGACATGGAACACTGAAGCTTTCTTT	CASSSAGTWNTEAFF